This T cell receptor beta chain comes out of a study of cytomegalovirus exposure and HLA in healthy donors. Points from the study as a whole: Confirmation in vitro established that three CMV-associated chains were specific for CMV antigens.

Repertoires were generated with immunoSEQ multiplex PCR, while TCRdb's copy carries only in-frame clones and drops some. The repertoire holds some 140,000 clones, with about 83% as singletons. The CDR3 runs to 15 residues. The germline V and J ends were trimmed by 6 bases and 0 bases, with 13 bases remaining between them. Germline loops: CDR1 MNHNY, CDR2 SVGAGI (reference sequence). Details on this clone: No antigen is known for it.

The chain recombines TRBV6-6 with TRBJ2-3, with D perhaps TRBD2 (5 bases). Input material: PBMCs. The TCR comes from a woman in her thirties in good health and CMV-seronegative. CDR3 region: CASRPGRDSTDTQYF. DNA of the CDR3: TGTGCCAGCAGACCCGGACGGGATAGCACAGATACGCAGTATTTT.